One and the same sample provided the 30 T cell receptor beta chains below, sequenced in a study of blood T cell repertoires in COVID-19. Repertoires were generated with immunoSEQ multiplex PCR, while TCRdb's copy carries only in-frame clones and drops some. The sample has approximately 52,000 clones; under 95% are singletons. Material: peripheral blood. The receptors originated from a man aged 45-65 years with acute or convalescent COVID-19.

V and J are TRBV24-1 and TRBJ2-5; 11 positions match TRBD2. The J segment lost 4 bases and the V segment lost 7 bases, leaving 10 bases of the junction unmatched. This CDR3 has 16 residues. Germline V CDR1 and CDR2: KGHDR, SFDVKD. CDR3 sequence reads: CATSFRLAGGRETQYF. The CDR3 nucleotides read TGTGCCACCAGCTTTCGGTTAGCGGGGGGGCGAGAGACCCAGTACTTC.

This clone appeared once. The chain links TRBV7-2 to TRBJ2-7; D gene ambiguous. This CDR3 is built from 12 residues. Germline V gene data show CDR1 as SGHTA and CDR2 as FQGNSA. Trimming shortened V by 5 bases and J by 0 bases, and 5 bases separated the two germline ends. The CDR3 loop is CASSLSSYEQYF. The DNA of the CDR3 is TGTGCCAGCAGCCTAAGCTCCTACGAGCAGTACTTC.

The rearrangement links TRBV6-4 to TRBJ1-1, with a possible D match to TRBD1 (5 bases). The CDR3 consists of 13 residues. Per the germline V gene, CDR1 is MRHNA and CDR2 is SNTAGT. Trimming took 6 bases from V and 11 from J, leaving 19 bases between them. In DNA, the CDR3 is TGTGCCAGCAGCATATCAGTTCAGGAGGGGGCTTTCTTT. Translated, it gives CASSISVQEGAFF.

V usage is TRBV19 and J usage is TRBJ2-3; 9 bases align to TRBD2. The junction had 4 bases not matched to a gene; V was cut back by 1 base and J by 2 bases. The CDR3 sequence is 16 residues long. Germline lookup yields CDR1 LNHDA and CDR2 SQIVND (reference sequence). The CDR3 spells CASSIGQRGATDTQYF. The CDR3 coding sequence is TGTGCCAGTAGTATAGGCCAGCGGGGGGCCACAGATACGCAGTATTTT.

CDR3 bases: TGTGCCAGTAGTGTCGCCGGGACAGGGGGTTCAGATACGCAGTATTTT. Encoded protein: CASSVAGTGGSDTQYF. This chain links TRBV19 with TRBJ2-3; 11 bases line up with TRBD1. Germline V gene lookup returns CDR1 LNHDA and CDR2 SQIVND (reference sequence). This CDR3 is built from 16 residues. V was pared by 5 bases and J by 4 bases, with 8 bases of the junction left unmatched.

The gene calls are TRBV10-3 and TRBJ2-5; 7 bases agree with TRBD2. CDR3 size: 15 residues. V was pared by 10 bases and J by 0 bases, with 11 bases of the junction left unmatched. Germline CDR1 is ENHRY and CDR2 is SYGVKD. The CDR3 loop reads CATAGREVYQETQYF. The CDR3 DNA sequence: TGTGCCACCGCGGGGAGGGAAGTGTACCAAGAGACCCAGTACTTC.

The J gene is TRBJ2-5, the V gene TRBV5-1; D gene ambiguous. The CDR3 runs to 14 residues. Germline V gives CDR1 SGHRS, CDR2 YFSETQ. Trimming removed 2 bases at V and 5 bases at J, with 13 bases between. CDR3 sequence: CASSLDPGRETQYF. CDR3 DNA: TGCGCCAGCAGCTTAGACCCAGGAAGGGAGACCCAGTACTTC.

The chain has TRBV6-5 and TRBJ1-2; D unclear. Germline V lookup: CDR1 MNHEY, CDR2 SVGAGI. V was shortened by 0 bases and J by 4 bases, with 9 bases between the two germline ends. The CDR3 loop spans 14 amino acids. CDR3 sequence: CASSYSGGGYGYTF. For the CDR3, the DNA is TGTGCCAGCAGTTACTCTGGAGGAGGCTATGGCTACACCTTC.

The chain has TRBV14 and TRBJ2-3, with 10 bases identical to TRBD2. The V and J ends lost 0 bases and 2 bases, in that order; junction bases with no gene match: 8. Germline-derived CDR1 and CDR2 are SGHDN and FVKESK. The CDR3 totals 18 residues. The CDR3 DNA reads as TGTGCCAGCAGCCAAGATCTTAAGCTAGCGGGGGACACAGATACGCAGTATTTT. Its translation: CASSQDLKLAGDTDTQYF.

The J gene is TRBJ2-3, the V gene TRBV19; weak D call: TRBD1 (5 bases). The germline gives CDR1 LNHDA, CDR2 SQIVND (reference sequence). This CDR3 has 16 amino acids. V was clipped by 9 bases and J by 0 bases, with 19 bases between them. CDR3 protein: CARGKPAQGSTDTQYF. DNA of the CDR3: TGTGCCAGGGGAAAACCGGCCCAGGGTAGCACAGATACGCAGTATTTT.

The chain carries TRBV19 and TRBJ1-1; 7 positions match TRBD1. J gave up 2 bases and V 8 bases, and 8 bases lay outside the gene matches. This CDR3 has 14 residues. In germline, CDR1 is LNHDA, CDR2 SQIVND (reference sequence). The CDR3 DNA is TGTGCCAGTGGGGGAAGACAGGGCAACACTGAAGCTTTCTTT. This encodes CASGGRQGNTEAFF.

The V and J genes are TRBV3-1 (or the pseudogene TRBV3-2) and TRBJ2-7; D might be TRBD1 (6 bases). The CDR3 loop spans 18 amino acids. Trimming took 3 bases from V and 3 from J, leaving 24 bases between them. CDR1 and CDR2 (germline): LGHDT, YNNKEL (reference sequence). The CDR3 spells CASSHRMKGTLILYEQYF. The CDR3 bases are TGTGCCAGCAGCCACAGAATGAAGGGGACACTAATCCTCTACGAGCAGTACTTC.

The chain is built from TRBV11-2 and TRBJ2-1, with D maybe TRBD1 (6 bases). CDR1 is SGHAT, CDR2 FQNNGV, per germline. CDR3 length equals 12 residues. With 7 bases removed from V and 7 bases from J, the gap between germline ends came to 11 bases. CDR3 amino acids: CASNDRSNEQFF. CDR3 in DNA: TGTGCCAGCAATGACAGGTCTAATGAGCAGTTCTTC.

The chain couples TRBV24-1 to TRBJ2-3, with D perhaps matching TRBD2 (7 bases). The germline V and J ends were trimmed by 7 bases and 2 bases, with 9 bases remaining between them. The germline V gene encodes CDR1 KGHDR and CDR2 SFDVKD. The CDR3 has 13 residues. The DNA of the CDR3 is TGTGCCACCAGCGGGGGGCACACAGATACGCAGTATTTT. Its translation: CATSGGHTDTQYF.

The chain recombines TRBV19 with TRBJ1-6, with 10 positions matching TRBD1. CDR1 and CDR2 (germline): LNHDA, SQIVND (reference sequence). After removal of 7 bases from V and 4 bases from J, the junction contained 10 bases not matched to a gene. The CDR3 runs 17 residues. The CDR3 is CASTSTDRGVYNSPLHF. The CDR3 DNA reads as TGTGCCAGTACATCCACGGACAGGGGGGTTTATAATTCACCCCTCCACTTT. Complete variable domain (other parts from reference TRBV19 and TRBJ1-6): DGGITQSPKYLFRKEGQNVTLSCEQNLNHDAMYWYRQDPGQGLRLIYYSQIVNDFQKGDIAEGYSVSREKKESFPLTVTSAQKNPTAFYLCASTSTDRGVYNSPLHFGNGTRLTVT.

This chain links TRBV28 with TRBJ1-1; tentative D call: TRBD1 (6 bases). The CDR3 runs 12 residues. Per germline, CDR1 MDHEN and CDR2 SYDVKM. The V gene lost 2 bases and the J gene lost 6 bases, with 7 bases spanning the gap. CDR3 sequence: CASSLRTAEAFF. The CDR3 coding sequence is TGTGCCAGCAGTTTAAGGACAGCTGAAGCTTTCTTT. The full variable domain, in which reference TRBV28 and TRBJ1-1 provide the parts outside the CDR3, is DVKVTQSSRYLVKRTGEKVFLECVQDMDHENMFWYRQDPGLGLRLIYFSYDVKMKEKGDIPEGYSVSREKKERFSLILESASTNQTSMYLCASSLRTAEAFFGQGTRLTVV.

This chain joins TRBV28 and TRBJ1-2, with 7 bases matching TRBD1. CDR1 and CDR2 from the germline V gene are MDHEN and SYDVKM. CDR3 length: 14 amino acids. Germline trimming cut 6 bases from V and 4 bases from J; bases unmatched to any gene: 8. CDR3 DNA: TGTGCCAGCAGCCTAGGGGGACAGCTCTATGGCTACACCTTC. Translation: CASSLGGQLYGYTF.

The V gene is TRBV18, the J gene TRBJ2-7, with D perhaps matching TRBD2 (5 bases). CDR1 and CDR2 (germline): KGHSH, LQKENI. CDR3 size: 12 residues. Deletions cut 3 bases from V and 6 bases from J, with 9 bases between. CDR3 sequence (DNA): TGTGCCAGCTCACCCTCAGGAGGCGAGCAGTACTTC. Its protein is CASSPSGGEQYF. The full variable domain, rest sourced from reference TRBV18 and TRBJ2-7, is NAGVMQNPRHLVRRRGQEARLRCSPMKGHSHVYWYRQLPEEGLKFMVYLQKENIIDESGMPKERFSAEFPKEGPSILRIQQVVRGDSAAYFCASSPSGGEQYFGPGTRLTVT.

The chain links TRBV5-1 to TRBJ2-3, with 8 bases fitting TRBD1. Germline loops: CDR1 SGHRS, CDR2 YFSETQ. The ends lost 0 bases at V and 3 bases at J; junction bases unmatched: 3. The CDR3 covers 15 residues. CDR3 protein: CASSLDRTGTDTQYF. The DNA of the CDR3 is TGCGCCAGCAGCTTGGATAGGACAGGGACAGATACGCAGTATTTT. The full variable domain, its missing parts supplied by reference TRBV5-1 and TRBJ2-3, is KAGVTQTPRYLIKTRGQQVTLSCSPISGHRSVSWYQQTPGQGLQFLFEYFSETQRNKGNFPGRFSGRQFSNSRSEMNVSTLELGDSALYLCASSLDRTGTDTQYFGPGTRLTVL.

The chain couples TRBV12-5 to TRBJ2-1; 8 bases are a match to TRBD1. V gave up 2 bases and J gave up 6 bases; unmatched junction bases: 3. The CDR3 spans 14 residues. Germline assignment: CDR1 LGHNT and CDR2 FRNRAP. The CDR3, as DNA: TGTGCTAGTGGTTTGCAGGGGGCGGGCAATGAGCAGTTCTTC. Its protein product is CASGLQGAGNEQFF.

This sequence joins TRBV2 and TRBJ2-6, with D possibly TRBD2 on 5 matching bases. Germline V lookup: CDR1 SNHLY, CDR2 FYNNEI. V lost 7 bases and J lost 0, with 7 bases in between. The CDR3 has 14 residues. CDR3 sequence reads: CASMRDSGANVLTF. CDR3 coding DNA: TGTGCCAGCATGAGGGACTCTGGGGCCAACGTCCTGACTTTC. Full variable domain (outside the CDR3, taken from reference TRBV2 and TRBJ2-6): EPEVTQTPSHQVTQMGQEVILRCVPISNHLYFYWYRQILGQKVEFLVSFYNNEISEKSEIFDDQFSVERPDGSNFTLKIRSTKLEDSAMYFCASMRDSGANVLTFGAGSRLTVL.

CDR3 sequence: CASSQDIATGDTIYF. The CDR3 DNA sequence: TGTGCCAGCAGCCAAGATATTGCCACCGGGGACACCATATATTTT. The chain has TRBV3-1 (or the pseudogene TRBV3-2) and TRBJ1-3; no reliable D call. CDR3 size: 15 residues. CDR1 is LGHDT and CDR2 is YNNKEL in the germline V gene (reference sequence). The ends were cut back, 0 bases at V and 8 bases at J, with 14 bases in the middle.

This clone was seen a few times. This chain uses TRBV7-9 with TRBJ1-4, with D perhaps matching TRBD1 (6 bases). Trimming removed 8 bases from V and 7 bases from J, with 14 bases in between. The germline V gene has CDR1 SEHNR and CDR2 FQNEAQ (reference sequence). The CDR3 extends over 13 amino acids. The CDR3 coding sequence is TGTGCCAGCGAGTCGGGGGGCGGTGAAAAACTGTTTTTT. Protein product: CASESGGGEKLFF.

This chain joins TRBV6-4 and TRBJ1-6, with 10 bases that match TRBD1. V trimming: 8 bases; J trimming: 0 bases; junction bases outside the gene matches: 1. This CDR3 is 15 amino acids long. Per the germline V gene, CDR1 is MRHNA and CDR2 is SNTAGT. The CDR3 DNA reads as TGTGCCAGCCGGACAGGGGGCTCCTATAATTCACCCCTCCACTTT. Protein sequence: CASRTGGSYNSPLHF.

The CDR3 reads CASGTQTVNTEAFF. CDR3 DNA: TGTGCTAGTGGTACCCAGACAGTGAACACTGAAGCTTTCTTT. This chain links TRBV12-5 with TRBJ1-1; weak D call: TRBD1 (5 bases). CDR3 size: 14 residues. The V gene lost 5 bases and the J gene lost 0 bases, with 10 bases spanning the gap. Germline V gene sequence: CDR1 LGHNT, CDR2 FRNRAP.

The chain joins TRBV2 to TRBJ2-7; 10 bases are a match to TRBD1. Trimming took 1 base from V and 3 from J; bases not matched to a gene: 3. Germline values: CDR1 SNHLY, CDR2 FYNNEI. CDR3 length: 15 amino acids. CDR3 in amino acids: CASSEGQGANYEQYF. The DNA of the CDR3 is TGTGCCAGCAGTGAAGGACAGGGGGCTAACTACGAGCAGTACTTC.

V usage is TRBV11-2 and J usage is TRBJ2-1; the match to TRBD2 covers 13 bases. The CDR3 runs to 17 residues. Trimming at V came to 5 bases and at J to 6 bases, leaving 10 bases not matched to a gene. The germline V gene encodes CDR1 SGHAT and CDR2 FQNNGV. The CDR3 spells CASSPGGGLAGVNEQFF. Written as DNA, the CDR3 is TGTGCCAGCAGCCCCGGTGGAGGACTAGCGGGGGTCAATGAGCAGTTCTTC.

This clone was seen once. CDR3 bases: TGTGCCAGCAGTGAATACGGACTGTTTTTT. It encodes CASSEYGLFF. The chain uses TRBV6-1 and TRBJ1-4; no definite D call. The V end lost 2 bases, the J end lost 13 bases, and 5 bases lay between the germline ends. The CDR3 loop spans 10 amino acids. Germline V gene lookup returns CDR1 MNHNS and CDR2 SASEGT.

The chain links TRBV5-1 to TRBJ2-2, with a weak D call TRBD2 (6 bases). Trimming left V 3 bases short and J 5 bases short, with 11 bases between. Germline CDR1 is SGHRS and CDR2 is YFSETQ. This CDR3 comprises 14 residues. Written as DNA, the CDR3 is TGCGCCAGCAGCTCCGGAGGGGCAACCGGGGAGCTGTTTTTT. Protein: CASSSGGATGELFF.

The chain couples TRBV11-3 to TRBJ2-1; TRBD2 matches 9 bases. Losses at the gene ends were 4 bases for V and 11 bases for J; bases not matched to a gene: 9. The CDR3 runs to 14 residues. Germline-derived CDR1 and CDR2 are SGHNT and YENEEA. The CDR3 DNA reads TGTGCCAGCAGCTCCCCCCCCGGACTAGCGAAGCAGTTCTTC. This sequence encodes CASSSPPGLAKQFF.